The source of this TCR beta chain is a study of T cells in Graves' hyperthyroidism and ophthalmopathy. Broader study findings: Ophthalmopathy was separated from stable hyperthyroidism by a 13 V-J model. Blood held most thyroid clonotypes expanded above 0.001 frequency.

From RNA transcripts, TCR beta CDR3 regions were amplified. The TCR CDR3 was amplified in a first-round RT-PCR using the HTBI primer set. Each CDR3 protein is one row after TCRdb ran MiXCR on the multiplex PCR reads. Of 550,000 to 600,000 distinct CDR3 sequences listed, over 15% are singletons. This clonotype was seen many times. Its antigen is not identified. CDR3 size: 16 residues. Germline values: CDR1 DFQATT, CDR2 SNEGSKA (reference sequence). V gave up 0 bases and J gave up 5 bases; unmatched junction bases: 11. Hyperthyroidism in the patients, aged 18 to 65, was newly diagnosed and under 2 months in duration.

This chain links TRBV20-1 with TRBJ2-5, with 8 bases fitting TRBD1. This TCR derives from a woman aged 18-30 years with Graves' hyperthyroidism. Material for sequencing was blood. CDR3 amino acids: CSARDWNVRGRETQYF. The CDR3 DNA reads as TGCAGTGCTAGAGATTGGAATGTCAGGGGGCGCGAGACCCAGTACTTC.